The present T cell receptor beta chain was sequenced within a study of neurological immune-mediated disorders. V dropped 8 bases and J dropped 4; count of bases not matched to a gene: 11. This CDR3 is 14 amino acids long. Germline V lookup: CDR1 MDHEN, CDR2 SYDVKM. This clonotype was observed many times. Its target is unknown. Specified time point: longitudinal time-point 1 (baseline). The unsorted libraries had their origin in 2 million PBMCs stored at -80 C. Findings and limits, study-wide: There were no CDR3 amino acid sequences shared by expanded clones across subjects, a result suggesting private repertoires in all groups.

Template-switch 5'RACE cDNA synthesis added a 10-nucleotide unique molecular identifier. Over 170 million TCR-beta sequences from 15-18 subjects came out of each sequencing run. One entry per CDR3 protein, called by TCRdb with MiXCR from the 5' RACE reads. The repertoire holds about 71,000 distinct CDR3 sequences, with roughly 13% as singletons. The chain joins TRBV28 to TRBJ2-7, with 7 bases that match TRBD1. The source of this sequence is a female donor with HTLV-1-associated myelopathy (HAM/TSP). The sample was PBMCs. As DNA, the CDR3 is TGTGCCAGCTATCCAGGGACCAGGGGGTACGAGCAGTACTTC. Amino acid sequence: CASYPGTRGYEQYF.